The source of this T cell receptor beta chain is a study of beta chain features in type 1 diabetes (dated by TCRdb to between 2017 and 2018). Background for the entire study: Mean age, gender distribution, total cell number and subset yield were not different between patients and healthy donors. A total of approximately 100 million sorted cells were examined across all samples, and the number of cells per subset was strongly correlated with RNA yield. In the study, recently diagnosed type 1 diabetes patients and matched healthy donors were compared on the TCRB repertoires of their sorted circulating CD4+ T cell subsets. Naive and central memory subsets were obtained from all 28 donors, but regulatory and stem cell-like memory subsets were isolated from only 8 patients and roughly eight healthy donors.

The entire isolated RNA was reverse transcribed using the High Capacity cDNA Reverse Transcription Kit, and thus expressed TCRB transcripts were sequenced. Naive, central memory and regulatory T cell samples underwent deep immunoSEQ sequencing, averaging about 3.57 million total reads per sample. Sorted cells were lysed in RLT buffer, and RNA was extracted using DNase-treated RNeasy Micro or Mini kits according to cell number. Each cell subset was processed separately to prevent cross-contamination, with patient and healthy donor samples processed together. TCRB sequences were amplified from cDNA with the immunoSEQ multiplex PCR, producing 87-bp fragments spanning the CDR3 region. Sequencing of the amplicons was performed on the Illumina HiSeq platform. Processing in the source paper ran as follows. Synthetic template baselines were used to correct PCR bias computationally, reads within Hamming distance 2 were collapsed together, and singletons that could not be merged were discarded. Reads were aligned against IMGT so that V, D and J genes, CDR3 length and insertions or deletions at six rearrangement sites could be assigned. Within each subset, clonotype counts were normalized to the number of sorted cells before true diversity and Gini coefficients were calculated with the tcR R package. Repertoire sharing was quantified using the overlap coefficient calculated on TCRB nucleotide sequences. As stored in TCRdb, this immuneACCESS dataset retains in-frame rearrangements with V and J assigned. A fraction of the clones does not appear; measured against another copy, unresolved V genes explain less than half of the discrepancy, and the remainder lacks a known reason. Clone size and the V and J calls come from that table; the DNA yielded D and trimming. The sample data list hundreds of thousands of clones, and 7% to 9% of these were observed just once. 0.44% of the sample comes from the top ten.

In this sample, this clone turned up a few times. Its antigen specificity is not known. Base-call qualities are not available, and no considerably larger clone is one nucleotide away. Each donor gave one peripheral blood draw, averaging about 100 mL, which was collected into heparinised tubes. Using a panel that included CD45RO, CCR7, CD25, CD127, CD95 and CD27, naive, central memory, regulatory and stem cell-like memory CD4+ T cells were sorted on a BD FACSAria II. Purity was above 95% for every sorted population. PBMCs were separated immediately by Lymphoprep density gradient centrifugation and were stained directly, without being cultured. So that batch effects would be minimized, each experiment stained and sorted samples in pairs, pairing one healthy donor with one patient. Findings and caveats that apply to the study as a whole: Sequencing cDNA rather than genomic DNA could over-represent highly expressing activated cells, although activation and CD3 levels did not differ between groups. At VDJ recombination sites, patients with type 1 diabetes made fewer insertions and deleted more nucleotides, a pattern implying thymic rearrangement abnormalities. A moderate but significant shortening of TCRB CDR3 length was observed in type 1 diabetes patients in all four CD4+ subsets. Naive, central memory and regulatory TCRB repertoires appeared more similar among patients than among healthy donors. HLA sub-analyses involved small numbers of individuals, so any influence of HLA type on TCRB rearrangement remained unresolved. PCR may preferentially amplify shorter templates, but because patient and control samples were amplified and corrected together, any resulting skew would affect both groups equally.

The germline V gene supplies CDR1 SGHAT and CDR2 FQNNGV. The CDR3 runs 11 amino acids, cysteine and phenylalanine included. Just CDR3 DNA is preserved here, 33 bases in frame from base 1. V lost 1 base and J lost 10 bases; the stretch between them is 5 bases long. This receptor was obtained from a woman in her late teens or twenties in good health. The chain employs TRBV11-2 and TRBJ2-1; the D gene is not confidently resolved. The source material was central memory CD4+ T cells from blood. The DNA reads TGTGCCAGCAGCTTAGTTCTGGAGCAGTTCTTC. Its protein is CASSLVLEQFF.